The 11 T cell receptor beta chains listed next were all sequenced from one sample in a study of CD8 T cells in Susac syndrome. The RNA, roughly 0.45 to 1 ug, was put through reverse transcription using random hexamers. TCRdb re-derived calls from the immunoSEQ multiplex PCR reads in MiXCR, one entry per CDR3 protein. The repertoire holds about 430,000 distinct CDR3 sequences, with approximately 89% as singletons. The sample consisted of CD8+ T cells from PBMCs. The receptors derive from a human donor with multiple sclerosis.

The chain uses TRBV11-3 and TRBJ2-7, with 14 positions matching TRBD2. Trimming at V came to 5 bases and at J to 5 bases, leaving 8 bases not matched to a gene. The CDR3 has 16 residues. The germline CDR1 and CDR2 sequences are SGHNT and YENEEA. The DNA for the CDR3 is TGTGCCAGCAGCCTAAGGACTAGCGGGGGGAGCCACGAGCAGTACTTC. Translated: CASSLRTSGGSHEQYF.

This chain uses TRBV20-1 with TRBJ2-7, with TRBD1 matching over 7 bases. CDR1 DFQATT and CDR2 SNEGSKA come from the germline V gene (reference sequence). Trimming removed 0 bases from V and 3 bases from J; junction bases left unmatched: 11. CDR3 size: 16 residues. Here the CDR3 DNA reads TGCAGTGCTAGAGATCTGGGTGGGACAGACTACTACGAGCAGTACTTC. This gives the protein CSARDLGGTDYYEQYF.

This clonotype has a handful of counts. The V and J genes are TRBV4-1 and TRBJ2-7, with a weak D call TRBD2 (6 bases). Trimming pared 2 bases from V and 6 bases from J, leaving 17 bases between. The CDR3 is 15 residues long. CDR1 is MGHRA, CDR2 YSYEKL, per germline. The DNA of the CDR3 is TGCGCCAGCAGCCAAAATACCGGACTGGGACTCGAGCAGTACTTC. Protein product: CASSQNTGLGLEQYF.

The CDR3 reads CASSSPSEGAKNIQYF. CDR3 sequence (DNA): TGTGCCAGCAGTTCCCCTTCAGAGGGAGCCAAAAACATTCAGTACTTC. The chain joins TRBV6-2 or TRBV6-3 to TRBJ2-4; tentatively, D is TRBD2 (5 bases). CDR1 MNHEY and CDR2 SVGEGT come from the germline V gene. This CDR3 spans 16 amino acids. The germline V and J ends were trimmed by 4 bases and 0 bases, with 13 bases remaining between them.

This clonotype occurred once. The CDR3 region has the DNA TGCGCCAGCAGCTTGTCTCCGGGACAGGGGATCGGCACAGATACGCAGTATTTT. It codes for CASSLSPGQGIGTDTQYF. The chain uses TRBV5-1 and TRBJ2-3; 10 nucleotides line up with TRBD1. CDR1 and CDR2 from the germline V gene are SGHRS and YFSETQ. After removal of 1 base from V and 1 base from J, the junction contained 9 bases not matched to a gene. The CDR3 spans 18 residues.

J is TRBJ2-1 and V is TRBV5-4; no definite D call. CDR3 size: 13 residues. Germline-derived CDR1 and CDR2 are SGHNT and YYREEE (reference sequence). Trimming removed 2 bases from V and 8 bases from J, with 11 bases in between. As DNA, the CDR3 is TGTGCCAGCAGCTTTCTTCCAGGAGATGAGCAGTTCTTC. Its protein product is CASSFLPGDEQFF.

The sample holds one count of this clonotype. This chain uses TRBV21-1 with TRBJ2-7. TRBV21-1 is a known pseudogene. The CDR3 runs to 12 residues. CDR3 protein: CASRRWSYEQYF. The CDR3 region has the DNA TGTGCCAGCCGACGTTGGTCCTACGAGCAGTACTTC.

This chain joins TRBV5-1 and TRBJ1-1, with D uncertain. The CDR3 sequence is 16 residues long. V was pared by 0 bases and J by 1 base, with 13 bases between. Germline V lookup: CDR1 SGHRS, CDR2 YFSETQ. This chain's CDR3 is CASSLVSGEGNTEAFF. DNA for the CDR3: TGCGCCAGCAGCTTGGTGAGCGGGGAAGGGAACACTGAAGCTTTCTTT.

The chain joins TRBV7-9 to TRBJ1-4; weak D call: TRBD1 (5 bases). Trimming took off 4 bases at V and 8 bases at J, with 14 bases between the two ends. The CDR3 is 14 residues long. Per the germline V gene, CDR1 is SEHNR and CDR2 is FQNEAQ (reference sequence). The CDR3 DNA reads TGTGCCAGCAGCTCCCCCCTCGGGGACGAAAAACTGTTTTTT. As protein: CASSSPLGDEKLFF.

The chain combines TRBV19 with TRBJ2-1; 9 bases agree with TRBD2. Germline CDR1 LNHDA, CDR2 SQIVND (reference sequence). The length of the CDR3 is 13 residues. Trimming removed 9 bases from V and 9 bases from J; junction bases left unmatched: 9. The DNA for the CDR3 is TGTGCCAGCAACCTTGCGGGGGGGAGTGAGCAGTTCTTC. Its protein product is CASNLAGGSEQFF.

The rearrangement uses TRBV7-9 and TRBJ1-5; no clear D gene. This CDR3 spans 14 amino acids. Between the trimmed V and J ends, which lost 0 bases and 9 bases, there was a span of 12 bases. Germline values: CDR1 SEHNR, CDR2 FQNEAQ (reference sequence). The CDR3 reads CASSLADPTRPQHF. The CDR3 coding sequence is TGTGCCAGCAGCTTAGCGGACCCCACCCGGCCCCAGCATTTT.